This passage covers 24 T cell receptor beta chains from one sample sequenced in a study of cytomegalovirus exposure and HLA in healthy donors. PCR employed 60 Vbeta and 13 Jbeta primers. Clones were sequenced by immunoSEQ multiplex PCR, and TCRdb holds only the in-frame ones, with some missing. The sample includes 100,000 to 150,000 clones, roughly 72% seen only once; the top ten take roughly 7%. The sample consisted of PBMCs. Source of these receptors: a male donor in good health and CMV-seronegative.

V gene TRBV18 combines with J gene TRBJ2-3; D not resolved. V lost 6 bases and J 5 bases, leaving 6 bases between the germline ends. CDR1 and CDR2 from the germline V gene are KGHSH and LQKENI. The CDR3 covers 11 residues. This chain's CDR3 is CASSPGDTQYF. CDR3 DNA sequence: TGTGCCAGCTCCCCCGGAGATACGCAGTATTTT.

The chain is built from TRBV27 and TRBJ2-7, with 8 bases matching TRBD1. V gave up 5 bases and J gave up 2 bases; unmatched junction bases: 5. The CDR3 sequence is 14 residues long. Germline CDR1 reads MNHEY; CDR2 reads SMNVEV (reference sequence). CDR3 coding DNA: TGTGCCAGCAGTACCGGGACAGGTCCCTACGAGCAGTACTTC. Translated: CASSTGTGPYEQYF.

This sequence joins TRBV9 and TRBJ2-6, with a possible D match to TRBD2 (7 bases). V was pared by 4 bases and J by 0 bases, with 17 bases between. The CDR3 loop spans 18 amino acids. Germline-derived CDR1 and CDR2 are SGDLS and YYNGEE. The CDR3 sequence: CASSPEGGALSGANVLTF. The DNA of the CDR3 is TGTGCCAGCAGCCCCGAGGGGGGGGCTCTCTCTGGGGCCAACGTCCTGACTTTC.

This clone came up once. The chain employs TRBV21-1 and TRBJ2-1; the table names TRBD2, a call not compared with the DNA. TRBV21-1 is a pseudogene. There are 18 residues in the CDR3. The CDR3 region has the DNA TGTGCCAGCAGCAAGGTGCGTGTACTAGCGGGATCTTACAATGAGCAGTTCTTC. Translated, it gives CASSKVRVLAGSYNEQFF.

CDR3 in amino acids: CASRSLRVEDQPQHF. CDR3 nucleotides: TGTGCAAGTCGATCCCTTCGGGTAGAGGATCAGCCCCAGCATTTT. The chain is built from TRBV12-2 and TRBJ1-5. TRBV12-2 is listed as a pseudogene. This CDR3 has 15 amino acids.

This clone was seen a handful of times. V usage is TRBV6-1 and J usage is TRBJ2-2; D is unclear. The V gene's germline CDR1 is MNHNS and CDR2 SASEGT. Trimming removed 4 bases from V and 1 base from J, with 16 bases in between. CDR3 length equals 17 residues. For the CDR3, the DNA is TGTGCCAGCAGTGGCCCAGGTCCCCGGCGGAACACCGGGGAGCTGTTTTTT. This encodes CASSGPGPRRNTGELFF.

The chain is built from TRBV6-5 and TRBJ2-7, with a weak D call TRBD2 (6 bases). The CDR3 loop spans 12 amino acids. Germline V gene sequence: CDR1 MNHEY, CDR2 SVGAGI. The V and J ends lost 6 bases and 0 bases respectively, with 6 bases between them. The CDR3 protein is CASSGSSYEQYF. The CDR3 nucleotides read TGTGCCAGCAGCGGGAGCTCCTACGAGCAGTACTTC.

The CDR3 sequence: CASSLVRGSYEQYF. The DNA for the CDR3 is TGTGCCAGCAGCTTGGTTCGCGGCTCCTACGAGCAGTACTTC. The chain is built from TRBV5-6 and TRBJ2-7, with D uncertain. Germline CDR1 reads SGHDT; CDR2 reads YYEEEE. CDR3 length equals 14 residues. V was cut by 0 bases and J by 0 bases, with 7 bases left in between.

The CDR3 bases are TGTGCCAGTAGTATAATACCGGGACAGGGGGCGCTTGGCTACACCTTC. Protein: CASSIIPGQGALGYTF. The gene calls are TRBV19 and TRBJ1-2, with 12 bases matching TRBD1. The trim removed 2 bases at V and 7 bases at J, leaving 8 bases unmatched. This CDR3 spans 16 amino acids. From germline, CDR1 is LNHDA and CDR2 SQIVND (reference sequence).

This chain links TRBV4-1 with TRBJ1-4; D unclear. Germline lookup yields CDR1 MGHRA and CDR2 YSYEKL. CDR3 size: 16 residues. Trimming took off 2 bases at V and 4 bases at J, with 14 bases between the two ends. The CDR3 loop reads CASSQPSEGYNEKLFF. The CDR3 DNA sequence: TGCGCCAGCAGCCAACCCTCGGAGGGATATAATGAAAAACTGTTTTTT.

This chain uses TRBV28 with TRBJ2-7; D call uncertain. The germline V gene encodes CDR1 MDHEN and CDR2 SYDVKM. V lost 2 bases to trimming and J lost 2 bases, with 10 bases between them. The CDR3 is 14 residues long. The CDR3 region has the DNA TGTGCCAGCAGTTTAGTAGCTCTTGCCTACGAGCAGTACTTC. This gives the protein CASSLVALAYEQYF. The full variable domain, with the rest looked up from reference TRBV28 and TRBJ2-7, is DVKVTQSSRYLVKRTGEKVFLECVQDMDHENMFWYRQDPGLGLRLIYFSYDVKMKEKGDIPEGYSVSREKKERFSLILESASTNQTSMYLCASSLVALAYEQYFGPGTRLTVT.

The rearrangement links TRBV5-6 to TRBJ2-2; D is perhaps TRBD2 (5 bases). This CDR3 contains 15 residues. V lost 3 bases to trimming and J lost 4 bases, with 13 bases between them. Germline CDR1 SGHDT, CDR2 YYEEEE. CDR3 nucleotides: TGTGCCAGCAGCTCCCGTGGAGGATCCACCGGGGAGCTGTTTTTT. Translating it yields CASSSRGGSTGELFF.

In this sample, this clone turned up once. This sequence joins TRBV7-9 and TRBJ1-1; D might be TRBD1 (5 bases). The V gene lost 1 base and the J gene lost 3 bases, with 9 bases spanning the gap. The germline V gene has CDR1 SEHNR and CDR2 FQNEAQ (reference sequence). The CDR3 is 14 amino acids. The CDR3 DNA is TGTGCCAGCAGCTTAGAAGGGGTCGACACTGAAGCTTTCTTT. This codes for CASSLEGVDTEAFF.

The genes are TRBV7-8 and TRBJ2-7; 9 bases align to TRBD1. Trimming at V came to 5 bases and at J to 3 bases, leaving 8 bases not matched to a gene. Germline V gives CDR1 SGHVS, CDR2 FQNEAQ. The CDR3 loop spans 15 amino acids. This chain's CDR3 is CASSRSGQGGYEQYF. The DNA of the CDR3 is TGTGCCAGCAGCCGATCGGGACAGGGAGGCTACGAGCAGTACTTC.

This chain links TRBV5-1 with TRBJ2-5; a weak D match, TRBD2 (5 bases). This CDR3 comprises 13 residues. CDR1 SGHRS and CDR2 YFSETQ come from the germline V gene. The V gene lost 4 bases and the J gene lost 2 bases, with 9 bases spanning the gap. CDR3 protein: CASSQRAQETQYF. The CDR3 DNA reads TGCGCCAGCAGCCAGAGGGCGCAAGAGACCCAGTACTTC.

This chain connects TRBV21-1 to TRBJ2-5; the D call TRBD1 from the table was never checked on the DNA. TRBV21-1 is listed as a pseudogene. The CDR3 runs to 14 residues. CDR3 sequence reads: CASTLGQRKETQYF. DNA for the CDR3: TGTGCCAGCACTCTGGGACAGCGAAAAGAGACCCAGTACTTC.

This clone came up a few times. The chain recombines TRBV6-6 with TRBJ2-5; TRBD2 matches at 7 bases. The CDR3 sequence is 15 residues long. The germline gives CDR1 MNHNY, CDR2 SVGAGI (reference sequence). The CDR3: CALGRQARTGETQYF. The CDR3 DNA reads TGTGCGCTCGGGAGGCAGGCCCGGACTGGGGAGACCCAGTACTTC.

This chain uses TRBV28 with TRBJ2-7; 10 nucleotides agree with TRBD2. The CDR3 consists of 13 residues. V was clipped by 6 bases and J by 2 bases; unmatched bases: 1. Germline CDR1 and CDR2: MDHEN and SYDVKM. The CDR3 DNA sequence: TGTGCCAGCAGAGCGGGAGGGGCCTACGAGCAGTACTTC. Amino acid sequence: CASRAGGAYEQYF.

This chain connects TRBV9 to TRBJ2-1; 13 nucleotides line up with TRBD2. The CDR3 sequence is 15 residues long. The germline V gene has CDR1 SGDLS and CDR2 YYNGEE. After removal of 3 bases from V and 7 bases from J, the junction contained 4 bases not matched to a gene. The CDR3 region is CASSAGTSGANEQFF. The CDR3 coding sequence is TGTGCCAGCAGCGCCGGGACTAGCGGGGCGAATGAGCAGTTCTTC.

CDR3 nucleotide sequence: TGTGCCAGCAGCCGAGGCGGGGGAGCCTACGAGCAGTACTTC. This codes for CASSRGGGAYEQYF. The chain joins TRBV27 to TRBJ2-7, with 7 bases fitting TRBD2. The germline gives CDR1 MNHEY, CDR2 SMNVEV (reference sequence). The CDR3 contains 14 residues. J gave up 2 bases and V 6 bases, and 7 bases lay outside the gene matches.

This CDR3 reads CASSLGPSGGAEETQYF. Here the CDR3 DNA reads TGTGCCAGCAGCTTAGGGCCTAGCGGGGGGGCCGAGGAGACCCAGTACTTC. This chain connects TRBV13 to TRBJ2-5; 12 positions match TRBD2. This CDR3 is built from 17 residues. The germline V gene has CDR1 PRHDT and CDR2 FYEKMQ (reference sequence). V lost 0 bases, J lost 5 bases, and 7 bases stayed unmatched. Based on the CDR3 plus reference TRBV13 and TRBJ2-5, the full variable domain is AAGVIQSPRHLIKEKRETATLKCYPIPRHDTVYWYQQGPGQDPQFLISFYEKMQSDKGSIPDRFSAQQFSDYHSELNMSSLELGDSALYFCASSLGPSGGAEETQYFGPGTRLLVL.

V and J are TRBV5-5 and TRBJ2-2, with D possibly TRBD1 on 5 matching bases. This CDR3 contains 18 residues. In germline, CDR1 is SGHKS, CDR2 YYEKEE (reference sequence). V was shortened by 3 bases and J by 1 base, with 19 bases between the two germline ends. CDR3 amino acids: CASSSRGRRNMNTGELFF. The CDR3 DNA sequence: TGTGCCAGCAGCTCAAGGGGCAGGAGAAACATGAACACCGGGGAGCTGTTTTTT.

This clone was counted between two and nine times. This rearrangement joins TRBV30 to TRBJ1-6, with a tentative D call TRBD1 (5 bases). The germline CDR1 and CDR2 sequences are GTSNPN and SVGIG (reference sequence). V was trimmed by 0 bases and J by 11 bases, leaving 11 bases between them. The CDR3 runs to 13 residues. CDR3 DNA sequence: TGTGCCTGGAGTGTACGGGGGTTTGCACCCCTCCACTTT. This encodes CAWSVRGFAPLHF.

The chain's CDR3 is CASSLGDSPNEKLFF. CDR3 sequence (DNA): TGTGCCAGCAGTTTAGGGGACAGTCCTAATGAAAAACTGTTTTTT. This chain connects TRBV28 to TRBJ1-4; 7 bases align to TRBD1. Germline lookup yields CDR1 MDHEN and CDR2 SYDVKM. This CDR3 spans 15 amino acids. V gave up 2 bases and J gave up 3 bases; unmatched junction bases: 3.